This TCR beta chain was recorded in a study of cytomegalovirus exposure and HLA in healthy donors. A word on this clone: Its specificity is unknown.

Primers: 60 Vbeta forward and 13 Jbeta reverse. Clones were read by immunoSEQ multiplex PCR, and TCRdb kept only the in-frame ones, dropping some. The table has some 180,000 clones, more than 9.5% seen once. Study results and caveats: Cytomegalovirus status was reportedly diagnosed by the classifier with high sensitivity and specificity. Associated with cytomegalovirus, according to the listing, were 150 to 200 TCR beta chains.

CDR1 and CDR2 (germline): SGHRS, YFSETQ. This CDR3 spans 15 amino acids. Trimming left V 0 bases short and J 2 bases short, with 9 bases between. The clonotype comes from a man aged 50 to 59 in good health and CMV-seropositive. The material sequenced was PBMCs. This sequence joins TRBV5-1 and TRBJ1-3, with D unclear. This chain's CDR3 is CASSLAGSAGNTIYF. CDR3 nucleotides: TGCGCCAGCAGCTTGGCCGGTTCGGCTGGAAACACCATATATTTT.